The clone carrying this TCR beta chain was seen repeatedly, ten times or more. Between the trimmed V and J ends, which lost 7 bases and 4 bases, there was a span of 10 bases. This CDR3 has 12 residues. The germline V gene encodes CDR1 SQVTM and CDR2 ANQGSEA. Sample-barcoded 5' priming and a J-beta primer mix drove a second PCR of roughly 7 to 11 cycles. TCRdb fed the 5' RACE reads into MiXCR, producing one record per CDR3 protein. The table shows hundreds of thousands of distinct CDR3 sequences, with 40% to 45% occurring only once. These data come from a study of blood T cells in healthy people across ages.

V and J are TRBV29-1 and TRBJ2-2; tentative D call: TRBD1 (6 bases). Sample: blood. The sequence was obtained from an elderly man in good health. In nucleotides, the CDR3 is TGCAGCGGTGACAGGCCCACCGGGGAGCTGTTTTTT. This encodes CSGDRPTGELFF.